What follows is one T cell receptor (beta chain) and its context. The data belong to a study of T cells expressing NK-cell markers. The CDR3 runs to 13 residues. From the 5' RACE reads, TCRdb lists one entry per CDR3 protein and no DNA. The repertoire table contains about 260,000 distinct CDR3 sequences. Input material: blood T cells: a sorted CD56 or NKG2C T cell subset, CD4+ or CD8+ T cells, or bulk PBMC T cells (not recorded which). This receptor was obtained from a woman between 18 and 75 years old in good health. The rearrangement links TRBV12-3 or TRBV12-4 to TRBJ2-7. This CDR3 is CASSFCLECEQYF.